This paragraph covers one T cell receptor beta chain sequence. CD45RO negativity and positive selection for CCR7 defined naive CD8 cells, a population that excluded terminally differentiated effector memory CD45RA+ cells. Those who donated were healthy HIV-negative adults, with no recent acute infections or vaccinations reported. The data were produced by immunoSEQ multiplex PCR, yet TCRdb's version contains in-frame clones alone and is incomplete. The table records about 2 million clones, about 94% of them present only once. This sample stems from a study of shared clonotypes between healthy human individuals. The CDR3 runs to 15 residues. The germline gives CDR1 SEHNR, CDR2 FQNEAQ (reference sequence). The V gene end was trimmed by 11 bases and the J gene end by 1 base; junction bases not matched to a gene: 10.

J is TRBJ2-2 and V is TRBV7-9; 7 bases align to TRBD2. The sample taken for sequencing was naive CD8+ T cells sorted from blood. The source is a man aged 18 to 29 in good health. CDR3 nucleotide sequence: TGTGCCGGGGTGGCGGGACTACAGAACACCGGGGAGCTGTTTTTT. It translates to CAGVAGLQNTGELFF.